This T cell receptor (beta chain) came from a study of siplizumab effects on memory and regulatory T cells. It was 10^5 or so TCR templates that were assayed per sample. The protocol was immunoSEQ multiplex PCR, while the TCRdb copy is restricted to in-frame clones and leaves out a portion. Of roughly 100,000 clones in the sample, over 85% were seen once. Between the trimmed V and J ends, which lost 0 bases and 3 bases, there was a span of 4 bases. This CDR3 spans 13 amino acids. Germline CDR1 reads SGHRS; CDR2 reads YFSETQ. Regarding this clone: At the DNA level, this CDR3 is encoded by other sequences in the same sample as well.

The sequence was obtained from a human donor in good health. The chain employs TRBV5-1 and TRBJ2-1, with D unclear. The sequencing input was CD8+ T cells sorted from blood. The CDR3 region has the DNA TGCGCCAGCAGCTTGGGCGGCTACAATGAGCAGTTCTTC. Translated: CASSLGGYNEQFF.